This T cell receptor (beta chain) emerged from a study of post-analysis software for immune sequencing data. About the research overall: Relapsing-remitting, secondary progressive and progressive-relapsing multiple sclerosis courses were included.

Trimming pared 0 bases from V and 2 bases from J, leaving 7 bases between. The CDR3 is 14 residues long. Germline V lookup: CDR1 MNHEY, CDR2 SVGAGI. Carried by the TCR beta cDNA libraries were unique molecular identifiers. One entry per CDR3 protein, called by TCRdb with MiXCR from the PCR reads. The sample shows some 690,000 distinct CDR3 sequences, approximately 60% of them seen only once. Whole-study findings and limits: Batch-mates among the samples co-clustered strongly by F measure. A significant reduction in normalized Chao1 diversity was observed in multiple sclerosis patients versus controls. Compared with controls, patients had more of about 5 TRBV segments, including TRBV5-6, TRBV5-1 and TRBV20-1.

On this clonotype: No antigen is known for it.

The sequenced sample consisted of blood. The TCR originated in a girl aged 2-15 years with multiple sclerosis. The chain has TRBV6-5 and TRBJ1-1; D ambiguous. CDR3 nucleotides: TGTGCCAGCAGTTACTCAGTGAGTAACACTGAAGCTTTCTTT. Encoded protein: CASSYSVSNTEAFF.